These 10 T cell receptor beta chains originate from one sample sequenced in a study of blood T cell repertoires in COVID-19. Sequenced by immunoSEQ multiplex PCR; TCRdb stores in-frame clones only, minus some. The sample includes about 110,000 clones, roughly 85% seen only once; the top ten take about 13%. Sequencing used peripheral blood. Receptors were obtained from a human donor in a cohort sampled during active COVID-19.

The rearrangement joins TRBV7-8 to TRBJ2-2, with TRBD1 as a possible D gene (6 bases). The germline V gene encodes CDR1 SGHVS and CDR2 FQNEAQ. V dropped 2 bases and J dropped 7 bases, with 14 bases sitting between them. This CDR3 region has 15 residues. CDR3 coding DNA: TGTGCCAGCAGCTTACGCAGGGGAGACGTCGGGGAGCTGTTTTTT. This sequence encodes CASSLRRGDVGELFF.

J is TRBJ1-5 and V is TRBV2; unclear D gene. Per the germline V gene, CDR1 is SNHLY and CDR2 is FYNNEI. The CDR3 totals 13 residues. The V and J ends lost 4 bases and 1 base respectively, with 5 bases between them. CDR3 sequence (DNA): TGTGCCAGCAGTGTGGGCAGCAATCAGCCCCAGCATTTT. Its translation is CASSVGSNQPQHF. Filled out from reference TRBV2 and TRBJ1-5, the complete variable domain reads EPEVTQTPSHQVTQMGQEVILRCVPISNHLYFYWYRQILGQKVEFLVSFYNNEISEKSEIFDDQFSVERPDGSNFTLKIRSTKLEDSAMYFCASSVGSNQPQHFGDGTRLSIL.

The chain employs TRBV6-2 or TRBV6-3 and TRBJ1-1; maybe TRBD1 (6 bases). There are 13 residues in the CDR3. Germline V gene data show CDR1 as MNHEY and CDR2 as SVGEGT. V was cut by 2 bases and J by 8 bases, with 12 bases left in between. Here the CDR3 reads CASSYVTGTEAFF. Written as DNA, the CDR3 is TGTGCCAGCAGTTACGTCACAGGGACCGAAGCTTTCTTT.

This chain connects TRBV6-5 to TRBJ1-5, with D perhaps matching TRBD1 (5 bases). The CDR3 is 14 amino acids. Germline CDR1 reads MNHEY; CDR2 reads SVGAGI. V was pared by 2 bases and J by 6 bases, with 11 bases between. The CDR3 DNA reads as TGTGCCAGCAGTTACAGGGGAGGGAGTCAGCCCCAGCATTTT. Translation: CASSYRGGSQPQHF.

This rearrangement joins TRBV12-3 or TRBV12-4 to TRBJ1-2; 9 nucleotides align to TRBD1. The CDR3 has 13 residues. The ends lost 7 bases at V and 7 bases at J; junction bases unmatched: 7. The CDR3 reads CASTRTGVSGYTF. CDR3 sequence (DNA): TGTGCCAGCACCCGGACAGGGGTTAGTGGCTACACCTTC.

The CDR3 sequence is CASSYSQGSEKLFF. Written as DNA, the CDR3 is TGTGCCAGCAGTTACTCCCAGGGTAGCGAAAAACTGTTTTTT. This sequence joins TRBV6-5 and TRBJ1-4; maybe TRBD1 (5 bases). Germline V CDR1 and CDR2: MNHEY, SVGAGI. This CDR3 has 14 amino acids. Deletions cut 0 bases from V and 8 bases from J, with 10 bases between.

V gene TRBV7-2 combines with J gene TRBJ1-6; 7 bases are a match to TRBD1. V dropped 0 bases and J dropped 10; count of bases not matched to a gene: 9. This CDR3 region has 16 residues. Germline CDR1 SGHTA, CDR2 FQGNSA. The CDR3 region is CASSLAGYRGGSPLHF. The DNA for the CDR3 is TGTGCCAGCAGCTTAGCGGGGTACAGGGGTGGATCACCCCTCCACTTT.

The V gene is TRBV9, the J gene TRBJ1-2; D not resolved. Trimming cost V 2 bases and J 10 bases, with 9 bases left between them. The germline V gene has CDR1 SGDLS and CDR2 YYNGEE. The CDR3 spans 11 residues. CDR3 loop: CASSVAPAYTF. The CDR3, as DNA: TGTGCCAGCAGCGTGGCCCCTGCCTACACCTTC.

This sequence joins TRBV11-2 and TRBJ2-1; 8 bases are a match to TRBD2. Trimming took 5 bases from V and 1 from J; bases not matched to a gene: 4. CDR1 is SGHAT and CDR2 is FQNNGV in the germline V gene. The CDR3 runs 15 residues. CDR3 in amino acids: CASSVSGGSYNEQFF. CDR3 DNA sequence: TGTGCCAGCAGCGTGAGCGGGGGTTCCTACAATGAGCAGTTCTTC.

The chain has TRBV30 and TRBJ2-3; D not certain. V gave up 0 bases and J gave up 4 bases, with 8 bases separating them. The CDR3 loop spans 13 amino acids. The germline V gene encodes CDR1 GTSNPN and CDR2 SVGIG (reference sequence). The CDR3 DNA is TGTGCCTGGAGTGTACTGGGCGCAGATACGCAGTATTTT. Protein sequence: CAWSVLGADTQYF.